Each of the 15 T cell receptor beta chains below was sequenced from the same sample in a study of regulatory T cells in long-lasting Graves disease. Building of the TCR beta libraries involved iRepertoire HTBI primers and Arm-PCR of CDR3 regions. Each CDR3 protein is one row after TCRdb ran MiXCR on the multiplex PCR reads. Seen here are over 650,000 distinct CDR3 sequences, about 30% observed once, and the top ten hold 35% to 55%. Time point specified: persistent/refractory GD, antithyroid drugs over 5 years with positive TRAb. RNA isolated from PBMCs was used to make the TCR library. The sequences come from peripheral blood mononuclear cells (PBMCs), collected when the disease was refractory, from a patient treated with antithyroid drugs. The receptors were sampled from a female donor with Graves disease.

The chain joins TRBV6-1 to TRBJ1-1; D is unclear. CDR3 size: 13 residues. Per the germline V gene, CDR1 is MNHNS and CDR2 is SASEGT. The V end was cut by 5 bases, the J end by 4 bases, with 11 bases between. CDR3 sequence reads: CASSLTLSTEAFF. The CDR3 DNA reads TGTGCCAGCAGTCTGACTCTAAGCACTGAAGCTTTCTTT.

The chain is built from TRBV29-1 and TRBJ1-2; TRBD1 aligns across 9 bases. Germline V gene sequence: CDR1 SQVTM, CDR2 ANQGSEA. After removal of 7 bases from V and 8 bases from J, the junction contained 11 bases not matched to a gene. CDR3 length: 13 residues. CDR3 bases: TGCAGCGCCGCCGGGACAGGGACTAGGGGCTACACCTTC. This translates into CSAAGTGTRGYTF.

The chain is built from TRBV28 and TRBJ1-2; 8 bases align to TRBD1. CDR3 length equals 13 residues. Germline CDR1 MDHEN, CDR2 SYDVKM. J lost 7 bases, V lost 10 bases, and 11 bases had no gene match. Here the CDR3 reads CAIMTGVNFGYTF. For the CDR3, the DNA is TGTGCCATCATGACAGGGGTGAATTTTGGCTACACCTTC.

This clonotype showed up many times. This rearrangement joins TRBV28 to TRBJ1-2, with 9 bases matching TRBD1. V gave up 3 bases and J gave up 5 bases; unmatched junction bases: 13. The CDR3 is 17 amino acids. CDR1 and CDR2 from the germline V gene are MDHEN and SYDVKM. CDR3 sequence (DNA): TGTGCCAGCAGTTTGGGACAGGGTGGACTCGGAAGATATGGCTACACCTTC. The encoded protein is CASSLGQGGLGRYGYTF.

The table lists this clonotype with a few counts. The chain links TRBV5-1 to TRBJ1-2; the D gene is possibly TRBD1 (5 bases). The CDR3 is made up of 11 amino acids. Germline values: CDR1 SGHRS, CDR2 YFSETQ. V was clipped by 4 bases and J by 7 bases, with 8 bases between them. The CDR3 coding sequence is TGCGCCAGCAGCGGGGGACTTGGCTACACCTTC. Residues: CASSGGLGYTF. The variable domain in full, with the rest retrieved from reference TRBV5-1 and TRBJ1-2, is KAGVTQTPRYLIKTRGQQVTLSCSPISGHRSVSWYQQTPGQGLQFLFEYFSETQRNKGNFPGRFSGRQFSNSRSEMNVSTLELGDSALYLCASSGGLGYTFGSGTRLTVV.

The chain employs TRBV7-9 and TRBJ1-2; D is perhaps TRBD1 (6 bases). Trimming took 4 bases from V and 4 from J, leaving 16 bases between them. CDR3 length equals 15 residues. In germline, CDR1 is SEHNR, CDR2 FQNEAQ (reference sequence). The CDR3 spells CASSYPGVSSYGYTF. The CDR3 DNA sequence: TGTGCCAGCAGCTACCCAGGGGTGTCTAGCTATGGCTACACCTTC.

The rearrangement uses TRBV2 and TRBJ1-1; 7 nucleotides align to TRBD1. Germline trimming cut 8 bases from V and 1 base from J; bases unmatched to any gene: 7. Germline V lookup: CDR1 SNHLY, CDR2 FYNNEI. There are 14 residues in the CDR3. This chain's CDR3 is CASRTGLGNTEAFF. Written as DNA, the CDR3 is TGTGCCAGCCGGACAGGATTGGGGAACACTGAAGCTTTCTTT.

CDR3 DNA sequence: TGTGCCAGCAGTGATACAGGGGAACAGCCCCAGCATTTT. Translation: CASSDTGEQPQHF. The chain joins TRBV2 to TRBJ1-5; 7 bases are shared with TRBD1. The CDR3 runs to 13 residues. Germline assignment: CDR1 SNHLY and CDR2 FYNNEI. Germline trimming cut 3 bases from V and 7 bases from J; bases unmatched to any gene: 3.

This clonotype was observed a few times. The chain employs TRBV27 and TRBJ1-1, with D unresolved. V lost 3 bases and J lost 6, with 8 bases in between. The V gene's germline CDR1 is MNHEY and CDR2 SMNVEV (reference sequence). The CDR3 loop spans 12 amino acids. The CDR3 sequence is CASSFEGPEAFF. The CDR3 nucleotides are TGTGCCAGCAGTTTTGAAGGTCCTGAAGCTTTCTTT.

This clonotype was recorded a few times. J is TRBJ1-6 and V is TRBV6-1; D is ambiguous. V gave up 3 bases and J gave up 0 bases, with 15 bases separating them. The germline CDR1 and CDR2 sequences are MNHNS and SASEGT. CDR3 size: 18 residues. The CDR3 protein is CASSDFAAPSSYNSPLHF. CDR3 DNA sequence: TGTGCCAGCAGTGATTTCGCGGCACCGAGCTCCTATAATTCACCCCTCCACTTT.

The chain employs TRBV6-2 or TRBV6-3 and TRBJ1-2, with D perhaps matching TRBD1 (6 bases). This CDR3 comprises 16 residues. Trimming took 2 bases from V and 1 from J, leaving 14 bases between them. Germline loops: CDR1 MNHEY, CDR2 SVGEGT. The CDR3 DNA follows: TGTGCCAGCAGTTACCAGAGGGACACCTATAACTATGGCTACACCTTC. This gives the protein CASSYQRDTYNYGYTF.

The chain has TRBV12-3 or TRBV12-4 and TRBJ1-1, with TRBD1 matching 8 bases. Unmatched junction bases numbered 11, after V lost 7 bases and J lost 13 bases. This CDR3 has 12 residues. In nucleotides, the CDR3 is TGTGCCAGCACTCTCGCCCAGGGGGCCGTTTTCTTT. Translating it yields CASTLAQGAVFF.

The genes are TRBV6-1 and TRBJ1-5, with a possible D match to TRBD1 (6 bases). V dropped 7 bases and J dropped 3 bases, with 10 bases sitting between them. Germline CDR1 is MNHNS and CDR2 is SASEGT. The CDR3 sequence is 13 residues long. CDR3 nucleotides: TGTGCCAGCAATACAGGGTTCAATCAGCCCCAGCATTTT. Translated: CASNTGFNQPQHF.

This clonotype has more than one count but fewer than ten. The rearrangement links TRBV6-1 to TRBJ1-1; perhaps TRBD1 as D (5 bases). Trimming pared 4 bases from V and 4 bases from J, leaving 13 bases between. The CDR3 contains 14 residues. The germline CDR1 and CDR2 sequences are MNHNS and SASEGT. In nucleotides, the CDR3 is TGTGCCAGCAGTGTCCGGGACGCGGGCACTGAAGCTTTCTTT. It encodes CASSVRDAGTEAFF.

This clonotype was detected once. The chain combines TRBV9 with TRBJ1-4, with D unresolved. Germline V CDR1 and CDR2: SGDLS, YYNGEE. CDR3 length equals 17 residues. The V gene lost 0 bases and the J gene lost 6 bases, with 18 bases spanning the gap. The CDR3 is CASSVEMAVVGYEKLFF. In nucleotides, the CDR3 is TGTGCCAGCAGCGTAGAAATGGCAGTAGTGGGATATGAAAAACTGTTTTTT.